Each of the 32 T cell receptor beta chains below was sequenced from the same sample in a study of blood T cell repertoires in COVID-19. The table came from immunoSEQ multiplex PCR; TCRdb's copy has only in-frame clones and leaves some out. The sample holds about 150,000 clones, around 75% seen once. The specimen was peripheral blood. Source of these receptors: a woman in her 70s with COVID-19, enrolled during active disease.

This clone was counted a few times. The chain employs TRBV18 and TRBJ1-3, with D possibly matching TRBD1 (5 bases). CDR3 length: 16 residues. Germline CDR1 reads KGHSH; CDR2 reads LQKENI. V was trimmed by 4 bases and J by 0 bases, leaving 13 bases between them. The CDR3 DNA sequence: TGTGCCAGCTCACAACCTGGGGCCCCCTCTGGAAACACCATATATTTT. It is translated as CASSQPGAPSGNTIYF.

J is TRBJ2-1 and V is TRBV5-1; 11 bases fit TRBD2. The germline CDR1 and CDR2 sequences are SGHRS and YFSETQ. This CDR3 has 16 residues. Losses at the gene ends were 3 bases for V and 3 bases for J; bases not matched to a gene: 5. The CDR3 nucleotides are TGCGCCAGCAGCTCGCTAGCGGGGGGACTCTACAATGAGCAGTTCTTC. Translation: CASSSLAGGLYNEQFF.

The chain combines TRBV6-6 with TRBJ1-5; no definite D call. V lost 4 bases and J 4 bases, leaving 11 bases between the germline ends. The CDR3 is 14 amino acids. The germline V gene has CDR1 MNHNY and CDR2 SVGAGI (reference sequence). The CDR3 loop reads CASSFRSSNQPQHF. In nucleotides, the CDR3 is TGTGCCAGCAGTTTTCGGTCGTCAAATCAGCCCCAGCATTTT.

The sample holds many counts of this clone. The chain is built from TRBV24-1 and TRBJ1-1, with 9 bases identical to TRBD1. The CDR3 is 13 amino acids. Germline-derived CDR1 and CDR2 are KGHDR and SFDVKD. V gave up 7 bases and J gave up 3 bases; unmatched junction bases: 2. CDR3 sequence reads: CATRRTGDTEAFF. The CDR3 DNA is TGTGCCACCAGGAGGACAGGGGACACTGAAGCTTTCTTT.

V is TRBV5-4 and J is TRBJ2-3; 8 bases align to TRBD2. V lost 6 bases to trimming and J lost 1 base; unmatched junction nucleotides: 7. The V gene's germline CDR1 is SGHNT and CDR2 YYREEE (reference sequence). The length of the CDR3 is 15 residues. CDR3 loop: CASTPGGGRTDTQYF. CDR3 DNA sequence: TGTGCCAGCACCCCGGGAGGGGGACGCACAGATACGCAGTATTTT.

The J gene is TRBJ1-1, the V gene TRBV6-5, with no clear D. CDR1 and CDR2 (germline): MNHEY, SVGAGI. The V gene lost 10 bases and the J gene lost 1 base, with 7 bases spanning the gap. CDR3 length equals 11 residues. The CDR3 DNA follows: TGTGCCACCGAGAGGAACACTGAAGCTTTCTTT. It is translated as CATERNTEAFF.

This clone came up once. The chain employs TRBV2 and TRBJ1-5, with D possibly matching TRBD1 (5 bases). V lost 4 bases, J lost 6 bases, and 10 bases lay in between. Germline V gene sequence: CDR1 SNHLY, CDR2 FYNNEI. The CDR3 is 13 amino acids. This CDR3 is CASSVEGPQPQHF. The CDR3 region has the DNA TGTGCCAGCAGTGTGGAGGGGCCTCAGCCCCAGCATTTT.

V gene TRBV7-8 combines with J gene TRBJ1-6; no definite D call. V lost 1 base, J lost 8 bases, and 9 bases lay in between. Germline CDR1 is SGHVS and CDR2 is FQNEAQ. This CDR3 spans 14 amino acids. The CDR3 bases are TGTGCCAGCAGCTTAGGAGGTCAATATTCACCCCTCCACTTT. It translates to CASSLGGQYSPLHF.

This sequence joins TRBV7-9 and TRBJ2-1; D perhaps matches TRBD1 (5 bases). This CDR3 has 14 amino acids. The V gene's germline CDR1 is SEHNR and CDR2 FQNEAQ (reference sequence). Trimming removed 5 bases at V and 8 bases at J, with 16 bases between. The chain's CDR3 is CASSATRDPYEQFF. DNA of the CDR3: TGTGCCAGCAGCGCCACCAGGGATCCGTATGAGCAGTTCTTC.

The chain has TRBV7-2 and TRBJ2-1, with TRBD2 identical over 12 bases. J was trimmed by 7 bases and V by 3 bases; bases with no gene match: 10. The CDR3 spans 17 residues. Per germline, CDR1 SGHTA and CDR2 FQGNSA. For the CDR3, the DNA is TGTGCCAGCAGCTTGGGGTCGACTAGCGGGGGAAGAAATGAGCAGTTCTTC. The encoded protein is CASSLGSTSGGRNEQFF.

The genes are TRBV3-1 (or the pseudogene TRBV3-2) and TRBJ2-3; 9 bases agree with TRBD2. The V gene's germline CDR1 is LGHDT and CDR2 YNNKEL (reference sequence). The CDR3 contains 16 residues. The junction had 8 bases not matched to a gene; V was cut back by 5 bases and J by 2 bases. CDR3 in DNA: TGTGCCAGCAGCTTACGTAGCGGGGGAGCCACAGATACGCAGTATTTT. Amino acids: CASSLRSGGATDTQYF.

This rearrangement joins TRBV7-3 to TRBJ2-5; 8 bases agree with TRBD1. This CDR3 is built from 15 residues. V gave up 2 bases and J gave up 1 base; unmatched junction bases: 3. Germline loops: CDR1 SGHTA, CDR2 FQGTGA. The CDR3 nucleotides are TGTGCCAGCAGCTTATCAGGGGGCCTCCAAGAGACCCAGTACTTC. Residues: CASSLSGGLQETQYF.

CDR3 protein: CASSLGARQGNYGYTF. CDR3 bases: TGTGCCAGCAGCTTGGGGGCACGACAGGGGAACTATGGCTACACCTTC. The chain is built from TRBV7-8 and TRBJ1-2; TRBD1 matches 8 bases. CDR3 length equals 16 residues. The V segment lost 3 bases and the J segment 2 bases; nucleotides outside the gene matches: 8. Germline values: CDR1 SGHVS, CDR2 FQNEAQ.

The V and J genes are TRBV5-4 and TRBJ1-4; 7 bases align to TRBD1. The germline gives CDR1 SGHNT, CDR2 YYREEE (reference sequence). This CDR3 is 15 amino acids long. V was pared by 4 bases and J by 0 bases, with 3 bases of the junction left unmatched. The CDR3 region has the DNA TGTGCCAGCAGCCCCACAGGGGCAACTAATGAAAAACTGTTTTTT. Translation: CASSPTGATNEKLFF.

CDR3 amino acids: CASSPTGGGNQPQHF. The CDR3 region has the DNA TGTGCCAGTAGTCCGACAGGGGGCGGCAATCAGCCCCAGCATTTT. The chain employs TRBV19 and TRBJ1-5; 10 bases map to TRBD1. The V gene end was trimmed by 5 bases and the J gene end by 2 bases; junction bases not matched to a gene: 3. There are 15 residues in the CDR3. Germline CDR1 reads LNHDA; CDR2 reads SQIVND (reference sequence).

The rearrangement links TRBV3-1 (or the pseudogene TRBV3-2) to TRBJ2-7, with D possibly being TRBD1 (6 bases). Per germline, CDR1 LGHDT and CDR2 YNNKEL (reference sequence). Trimming left V 7 bases short and J 6 bases short, with 16 bases between. The CDR3 contains 13 residues. CDR3 sequence (DNA): TGTGCCAGCAAATTACAGTGGGGGCGCGAGCAGTACTTC. Its protein product is CASKLQWGREQYF.

The chain carries TRBV11-2 and TRBJ2-1, with 8 bases fitting TRBD1. CDR3 length equals 18 residues. Germline V gene sequence: CDR1 SGHAT, CDR2 FQNNGV. The J segment lost 5 bases and the V segment lost 4 bases, leaving 16 bases of the junction unmatched. The CDR3 region is CASSSLRKGQGWDNEQFF. The CDR3 coding sequence is TGTGCCAGCAGCTCCTTACGAAAAGGACAGGGATGGGACAATGAGCAGTTCTTC.

This clone was detected only a few times. The chain is built from TRBV2 and TRBJ1-5; D ambiguous. CDR3 size: 12 residues. From germline, CDR1 is SNHLY and CDR2 FYNNEI. Between the trimmed V and J ends, which lost 7 bases and 7 bases, there was a span of 11 bases. This CDR3 is CASKLSGQPQHF. DNA of the CDR3: TGTGCCAGCAAACTATCGGGGCAGCCCCAGCATTTT. The full variable domain, in which reference TRBV2 and TRBJ1-5 provide the parts outside the CDR3, is EPEVTQTPSHQVTQMGQEVILRCVPISNHLYFYWYRQILGQKVEFLVSFYNNEISEKSEIFDDQFSVERPDGSNFTLKIRSTKLEDSAMYFCASKLSGQPQHFGDGTRLSIL.

V gene TRBV27 combines with J gene TRBJ2-1, with D perhaps TRBD1 (5 bases). The CDR3 is made up of 14 amino acids. Trimming took 0 bases from V and 5 from J, leaving 8 bases between them. From germline, CDR1 is MNHEY and CDR2 SMNVEV (reference sequence). This chain's CDR3 is CASSLSAGNNEQFF. The CDR3 DNA is TGTGCCAGCAGTTTATCAGCAGGGAACAATGAGCAGTTCTTC.

This clone was recorded only once. This CDR3 reads CASSPRDNEQFF. The CDR3 DNA reads as TGTGCCAGCTCACCACGAGACAATGAGCAGTTCTTC. The chain has TRBV18 and TRBJ2-1, with D hard to call. CDR3 size: 12 residues. Germline CDR1 is KGHSH and CDR2 is LQKENI. Trimming stripped 1 base from V and 5 bases from J, with 3 bases between.

With regard to this clone: This CDR3 is also generated by other DNA sequences in the sample. This chain uses TRBV5-1 with TRBJ1-4, with 9 nucleotides matching TRBD1. The germline V gene encodes CDR1 SGHRS and CDR2 YFSETQ. The CDR3 contains 14 residues. The ends lost 4 bases at V and 7 bases at J; junction bases unmatched: 5. The CDR3: CASSPGQGGEKLFF. CDR3 DNA sequence: TGCGCCAGCAGCCCGGGACAGGGAGGTGAAAAACTGTTTTTT. Variable domain in full (rest from reference TRBV5-1 and TRBJ1-4): KAGVTQTPRYLIKTRGQQVTLSCSPISGHRSVSWYQQTPGQGLQFLFEYFSETQRNKGNFPGRFSGRQFSNSRSEMNVSTLELGDSALYLCASSPGQGGEKLFFGSGTQLSVL.

The J gene is TRBJ2-3, the V gene TRBV7-2; TRBD2 matches 7 bases. The trim removed 5 bases at V and 0 bases at J, leaving 8 bases unmatched. The CDR3 sequence is 16 residues long. The germline gives CDR1 SGHTA, CDR2 FQGNSA. The CDR3 DNA is TGTGCCAGCAGCCTAGGTGGGCGGGGGAGCACAGATACGCAGTATTTT. Protein: CASSLGGRGSTDTQYF. Full variable domain (remainder filled in from reference TRBV7-2 and TRBJ2-3): GAGVSQSPSNKVTEKGKDVELRCDPISGHTALYWYRQSLGQGLEFLIYFQGNSAPDKSGLPSDRFSAERTGGSVSTLTIQRTQQEDSAVYLCASSLGGRGSTDTQYFGPGTRLTVL.

This clone was counted a single time. This rearrangement joins TRBV5-4 to TRBJ1-6; D remains ambiguous. The CDR3 runs to 11 residues. The V end was cut by 4 bases, the J end by 14 bases, with 10 bases between. Germline CDR1 SGHNT, CDR2 YYREEE (reference sequence). CDR3 coding DNA: TGTGCCAGCAGCCGCGGGAGGTCCCTCCACTTT. Translated: CASSRGRSLHF.

This chain joins TRBV3-1 (or the pseudogene TRBV3-2) and TRBJ1-3; no definite D call. The germline V and J ends were trimmed by 8 bases and 0 bases, with 5 bases remaining between them. This CDR3 spans 12 amino acids. Germline V gene lookup returns CDR1 LGHDT and CDR2 YNNKEL (reference sequence). The DNA of the CDR3 is TGTGCCAGCGGGAGCTCTGGAAACACCATATATTTT. It yields the protein CASGSSGNTIYF.

This clone was seen a single time. This chain's CDR3 is CASSKHRGADTQYF. The CDR3 DNA reads TGTGCCAGTAGTAAACACAGGGGCGCAGATACGCAGTATTTT. V is TRBV19 and J is TRBJ2-3; the match to TRBD1 covers 7 bases. With 4 bases clipped from V and 4 bases from J, the junction kept 5 bases outside the gene matches. In germline, CDR1 is LNHDA, CDR2 SQIVND (reference sequence). The CDR3 spans 14 residues.

This chain connects TRBV11-3 to TRBJ2-3; perhaps TRBD1 as D (6 bases). The V gene's germline CDR1 is SGHNT and CDR2 YENEEA. The CDR3 totals 15 residues. The V and J ends lost 1 base and 3 bases respectively, with 11 bases between them. CDR3 nucleotides: TGTGCCAGCAGCTTAGGACAGGCGCAGACAGATACGCAGTATTTT. As protein: CASSLGQAQTDTQYF.

The V gene is TRBV18, the J gene TRBJ1-1; perhaps TRBD1 as D (6 bases). Between the trimmed V and J ends, which lost 1 base and 3 bases, there was a span of 12 bases. This CDR3 has 15 residues. Germline V gene data show CDR1 as KGHSH and CDR2 as LQKENI. The CDR3 nucleotides are TGTGCCAGCTCACCACTCCAGGGGTCGGACACTGAAGCTTTCTTT. Protein sequence: CASSPLQGSDTEAFF.

This chain links TRBV27 with TRBJ1-1; perhaps TRBD1 as D (5 bases). Germline CDR1 reads MNHEY; CDR2 reads SMNVEV (reference sequence). The CDR3 extends over 15 amino acids. V was pared by 4 bases and J by 0 bases, with 12 bases between. Here the CDR3 reads CASSSGGTMNTEAFF. For the CDR3, the DNA is TGTGCCAGCAGTTCCGGAGGGACCATGAACACTGAAGCTTTCTTT.

The V call is TRBV9, the J call TRBJ2-5; possibly TRBD2 for D (5 bases). Germline V gene data show CDR1 as SGDLS and CDR2 as YYNGEE. V was pared by 0 bases and J by 5 bases, with 8 bases between. The CDR3 is 13 amino acids. The CDR3, as DNA: TGTGCCAGCAGCGTAGGCGGGTGGGAGACCCAGTACTTC. Translation: CASSVGGWETQYF.

The chain is built from TRBV5-1 and TRBJ2-1, with 11 positions matching TRBD1. Germline-derived CDR1 and CDR2 are SGHRS and YFSETQ. The CDR3 length is 15 residues. The V and J ends lost 7 bases and 8 bases, in that order; junction bases with no gene match: 11. The DNA for the CDR3 is TGCGCCAGCCGACCGACGGGACAGGGGGTCGATGAGCAGTTCTTC. Translation: CASRPTGQGVDEQFF.

The gene calls are TRBV7-2 and TRBJ1-5; 9 bases map to TRBD1. V lost 0 bases and J lost 4; bases outside the gene matches: 4. The CDR3 spans 16 residues. Per germline, CDR1 SGHTA and CDR2 FQGNSA. The DNA for the CDR3 is TGTGCCAGCAGCTTAGCCGGGACAGGGATAAATCAGCCCCAGCATTTT. The encoded protein is CASSLAGTGINQPQHF. The full variable domain, in which reference TRBV7-2 and TRBJ1-5 provide the parts outside the CDR3, is GAGVSQSPSNKVTEKGKDVELRCDPISGHTALYWYRQSLGQGLEFLIYFQGNSAPDKSGLPSDRFSAERTGGSVSTLTIQRTQQEDSAVYLCASSLAGTGINQPQHFGDGTRLSIL.

This clone is a singleton in its sample. V usage is TRBV30 and J usage is TRBJ1-1; weak D call: TRBD1 (6 bases). Trimming pared 3 bases from V and 4 bases from J, leaving 15 bases between. The CDR3 length is 14 residues. Per germline, CDR1 GTSNPN and CDR2 SVGIG (reference sequence). CDR3 protein: CAWRGAGRGTEAFF. In DNA form, the CDR3 reads TGTGCCTGGAGGGGGGCGGGGAGGGGCACTGAAGCTTTCTTT.